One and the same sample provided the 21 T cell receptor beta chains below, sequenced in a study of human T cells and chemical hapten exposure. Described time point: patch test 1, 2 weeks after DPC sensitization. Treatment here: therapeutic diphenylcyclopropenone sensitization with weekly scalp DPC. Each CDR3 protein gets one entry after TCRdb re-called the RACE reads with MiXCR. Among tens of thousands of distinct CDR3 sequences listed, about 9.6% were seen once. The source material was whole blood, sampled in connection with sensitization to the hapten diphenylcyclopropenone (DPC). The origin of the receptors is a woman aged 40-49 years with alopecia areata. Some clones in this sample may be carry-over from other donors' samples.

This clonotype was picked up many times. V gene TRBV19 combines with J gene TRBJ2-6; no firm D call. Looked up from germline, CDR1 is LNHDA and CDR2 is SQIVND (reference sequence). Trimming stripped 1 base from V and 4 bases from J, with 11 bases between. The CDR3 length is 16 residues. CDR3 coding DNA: TGTGCCAGTAGTATAGCTTTTGGTTCAGGGGCCAACGTCCTGACTTTC. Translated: CASSIAFGSGANVLTF.

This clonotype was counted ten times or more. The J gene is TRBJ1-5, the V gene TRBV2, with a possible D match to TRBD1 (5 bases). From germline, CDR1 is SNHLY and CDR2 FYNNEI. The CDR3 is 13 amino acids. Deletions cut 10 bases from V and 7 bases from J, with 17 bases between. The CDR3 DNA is TGTGCCAATTCAGTCGGGGGAGAACAGCCCCAGCATTTT. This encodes CANSVGGEQPQHF. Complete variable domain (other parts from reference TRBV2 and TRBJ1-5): EPEVTQTPSHQVTQMGQEVILRCVPISNHLYFYWYRQILGQKVEFLVSFYNNEISEKSEIFDDQFSVERPDGSNFTLKIRSTKLEDSAMYFCANSVGGEQPQHFGDGTRLSIL.

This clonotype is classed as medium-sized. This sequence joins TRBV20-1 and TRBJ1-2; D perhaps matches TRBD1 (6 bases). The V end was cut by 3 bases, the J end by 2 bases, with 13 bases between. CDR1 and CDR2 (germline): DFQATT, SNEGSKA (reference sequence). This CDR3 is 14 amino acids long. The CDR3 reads CSARPTGPNYGYTF. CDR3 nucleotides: TGCAGTGCTAGGCCGACAGGTCCCAACTATGGCTACACCTTC.

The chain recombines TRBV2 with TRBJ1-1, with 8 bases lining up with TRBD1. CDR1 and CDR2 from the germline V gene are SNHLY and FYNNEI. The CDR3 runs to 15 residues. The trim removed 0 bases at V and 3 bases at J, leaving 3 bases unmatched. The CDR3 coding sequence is TGTGCCAGCAGTGAAGCTCCGACAGGGGACACTGAAGCTTTCTTT. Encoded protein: CASSEAPTGDTEAFF.

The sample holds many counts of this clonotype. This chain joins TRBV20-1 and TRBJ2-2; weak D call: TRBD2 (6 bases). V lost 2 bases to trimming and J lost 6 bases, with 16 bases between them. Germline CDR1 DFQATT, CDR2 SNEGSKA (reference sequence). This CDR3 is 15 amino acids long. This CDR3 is CSARRSLASAGELFF. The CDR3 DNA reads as TGCAGTGCTAGAAGGAGTCTAGCTAGCGCCGGGGAGCTGTTTTTT.

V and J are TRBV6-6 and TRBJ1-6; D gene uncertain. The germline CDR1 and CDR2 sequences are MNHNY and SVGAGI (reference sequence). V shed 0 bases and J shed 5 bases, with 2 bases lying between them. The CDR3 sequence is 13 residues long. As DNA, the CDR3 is TGTGCCAGCAGTTACTCGGATAATTCACCCCTCCACTTT. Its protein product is CASSYSDNSPLHF.

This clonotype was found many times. CDR3 residues: CASSAGGENTGELFF. The CDR3 nucleotides are TGTGCCAGCAGTGCCGGGGGGGAGAACACCGGGGAGCTGTTTTTT. This rearrangement joins TRBV6-2 or TRBV6-3 to TRBJ2-2, with 8 positions matching TRBD2. The CDR3 is 15 residues long. Germline V gives CDR1 MNHEY, CDR2 SVGEGT. J lost 1 base, V lost 5 bases, and 3 bases had no gene match.

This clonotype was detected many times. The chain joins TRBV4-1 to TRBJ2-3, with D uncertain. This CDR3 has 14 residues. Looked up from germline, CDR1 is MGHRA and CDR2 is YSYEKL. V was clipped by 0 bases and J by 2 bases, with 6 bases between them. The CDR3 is CASSQDLTTDTQYF. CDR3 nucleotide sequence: TGCGCCAGCAGCCAAGATTTGACCACAGATACGCAGTATTTT.

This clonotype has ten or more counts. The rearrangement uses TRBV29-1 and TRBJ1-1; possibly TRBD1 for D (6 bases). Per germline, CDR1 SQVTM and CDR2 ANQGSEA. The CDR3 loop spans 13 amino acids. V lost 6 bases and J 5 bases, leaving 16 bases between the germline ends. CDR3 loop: CSVPVSGATEAFF. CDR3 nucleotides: TGCAGCGTCCCCGTGTCGGGGGCTACTGAAGCTTTCTTT.

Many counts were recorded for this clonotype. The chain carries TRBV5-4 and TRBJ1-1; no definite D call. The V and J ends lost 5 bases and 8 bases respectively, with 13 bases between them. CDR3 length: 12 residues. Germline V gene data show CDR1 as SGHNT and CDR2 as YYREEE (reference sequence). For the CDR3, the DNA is TGTGCCAGCAGTTCCCGGGCCGGAGAAGCTTTCTTT. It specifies CASSSRAGEAFF.

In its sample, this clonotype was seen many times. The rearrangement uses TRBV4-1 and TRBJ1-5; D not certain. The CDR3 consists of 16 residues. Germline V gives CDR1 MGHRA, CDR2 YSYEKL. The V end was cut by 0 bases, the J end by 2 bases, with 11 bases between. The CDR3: CASSQESHQGNQPQHF. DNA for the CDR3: TGCGCCAGCAGCCAAGAAAGCCATCAAGGCAATCAGCCCCAGCATTTT.

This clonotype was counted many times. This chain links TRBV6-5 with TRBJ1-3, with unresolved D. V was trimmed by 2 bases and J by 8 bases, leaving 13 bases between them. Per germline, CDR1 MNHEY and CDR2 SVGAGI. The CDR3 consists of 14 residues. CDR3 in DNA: TGTGCCAGCAGTTACGGGCCAGGCCTAGACACCATATATTTT. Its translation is CASSYGPGLDTIYF.

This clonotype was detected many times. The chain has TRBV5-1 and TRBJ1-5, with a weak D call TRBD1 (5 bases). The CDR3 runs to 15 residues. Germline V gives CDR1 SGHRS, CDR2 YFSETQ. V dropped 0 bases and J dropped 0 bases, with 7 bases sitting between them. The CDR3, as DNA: TGCGCCAGCAGCTTGGGACAGCTTAGCAATCAGCCCCAGCATTTT. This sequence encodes CASSLGQLSNQPQHF.

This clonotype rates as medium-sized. DNA for the CDR3: TGCGCCAGCAGCCAAGTTAGCGTAGGACGGGGCGGCTACACCTTC. It translates to CASSQVSVGRGGYTF. This chain uses TRBV4-3 with TRBJ1-2; weak D call: TRBD1 (5 bases). There are 15 residues in the CDR3. Between the trimmed V and J ends, which lost 1 base and 8 bases, there was a span of 17 bases. CDR1 is LGHNA and CDR2 is YSLEER in the germline V gene.

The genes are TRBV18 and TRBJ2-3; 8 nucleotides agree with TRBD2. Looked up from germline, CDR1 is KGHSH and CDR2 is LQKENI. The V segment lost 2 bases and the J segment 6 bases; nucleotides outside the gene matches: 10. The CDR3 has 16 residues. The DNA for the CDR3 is TGTGCCAGCTCACCATACGGGCGGGGGGCCGAGGATACGCAGTATTTT. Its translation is CASSPYGRGAEDTQYF.

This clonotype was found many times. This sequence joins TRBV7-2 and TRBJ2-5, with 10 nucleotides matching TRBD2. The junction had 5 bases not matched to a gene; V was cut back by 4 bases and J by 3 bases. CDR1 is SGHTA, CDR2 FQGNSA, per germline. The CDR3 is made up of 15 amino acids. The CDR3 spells CASSSIGLAEETQYF. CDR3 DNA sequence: TGTGCCAGCAGCTCAATTGGACTAGCGGAAGAGACCCAGTACTTC.

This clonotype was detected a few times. The CDR3: CASSLRRDTEAFF. CDR3 bases: TGTGCCAGCAGCTTAAGACGGGACACTGAAGCTTTCTTT. This sequence joins TRBV7-3 and TRBJ1-1; D call uncertain. This CDR3 has 13 amino acids. Germline assignment: CDR1 SGHTA and CDR2 FQGTGA. Trimming removed 1 base at V and 3 bases at J, with 6 bases between.

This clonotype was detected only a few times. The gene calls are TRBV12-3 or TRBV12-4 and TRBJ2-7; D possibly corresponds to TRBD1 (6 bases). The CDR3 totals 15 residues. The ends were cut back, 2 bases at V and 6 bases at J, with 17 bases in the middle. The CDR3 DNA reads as TGTGCCAGCAGTTTATTTGGGTCCCTAGGGGGCGAGCAGTACTTC. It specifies CASSLFGSLGGEQYF.

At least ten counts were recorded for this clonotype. In DNA form, the CDR3 reads TGTGCCAGCAGTTTAACAGGGACCGCCTACGAGCAGTACTTC. Its translation: CASSLTGTAYEQYF. The chain links TRBV27 to TRBJ2-7; possibly TRBD1 for D (6 bases). V dropped 2 bases and J dropped 2 bases, with 10 bases sitting between them. The CDR3 is 14 amino acids. Germline CDR1 reads MNHEY; CDR2 reads SMNVEV (reference sequence).

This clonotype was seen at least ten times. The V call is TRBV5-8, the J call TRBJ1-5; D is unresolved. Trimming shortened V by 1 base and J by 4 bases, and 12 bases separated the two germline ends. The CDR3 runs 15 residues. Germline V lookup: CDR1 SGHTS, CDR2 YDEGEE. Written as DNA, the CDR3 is TGTGCCAGCAGCTTGCGGGTGTCGGGAAATCAGCCCCAGCATTTT. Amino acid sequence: CASSLRVSGNQPQHF.

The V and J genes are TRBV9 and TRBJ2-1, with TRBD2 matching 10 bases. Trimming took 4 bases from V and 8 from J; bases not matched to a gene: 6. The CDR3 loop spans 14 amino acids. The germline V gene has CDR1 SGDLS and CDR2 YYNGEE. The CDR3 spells CASSLRTSGDEQFF. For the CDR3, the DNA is TGTGCCAGCAGCCTCCGGACTAGCGGCGATGAGCAGTTCTTC. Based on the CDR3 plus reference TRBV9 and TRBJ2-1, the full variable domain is DSGVTQTPKHLITATGQRVTLRCSPRSGDLSVYWYQQSLDQGLQFLIQYYNGEERAKGNILERFSAQQFPDLHSELNLSSLELGDSALYFCASSLRTSGDEQFFGPGTRLTVL.